These T cell receptor beta chains were read from a single sample in a study of CD8+ T cells in alopecia areata. Only in-frame clones appear in the TCRdb table, and some are missing; sequencing was by immunoSEQ multiplex PCR. The sample holds around 210,000 clones, 64% seen once. The source was CD4+ T cells sorted from blood, collected at week 4, from a patient treated with tofacitinib. These receptors were obtained from a human donor with alopecia areata. Each CDR3 is given with its conserved first and last residue. The order of the fields is V gene, clone size, D gene, J gene, CDR3 protein, CDR3 DNA. The D gene is left open where the match is weak. Expanded clones get a size class; other rows say once, few or many, or leave the size out.

TRBV10-3	few	.	TRBJ1-6	CAIRRDGSPLHF	TGTGCCATCAGGCGGGACGGTTCACCCCTCCACTTT
TRBV2	.	TRBD1	TRBJ2-7	CASNTGQGYYEQYF	TGTGCCAGCAATACGGGACAGGGTTACTACGAGCAGTACTTC
TRBV5-6	.	TRBD1	TRBJ1-1	CASSLGQGRVTEAFF	TGTGCCAGCAGCCTCGGACAGGGCCGAGTTACTGAAGCTTTCTTT
TRBV4-1	.	TRBD1	TRBJ2-3	CASSRPTGGTDTQYF	TGCGCCAGCAGCCGCCCGACAGGGGGCACAGATACGCAGTATTTT
TRBV5-1	.	TRBD2	TRBJ2-5	CASSLGGGETQYF	TGCGCCAGCAGCTTGGGCGGGGGAGAGACCCAGTACTTC
TRBV2	.	.	TRBJ2-1	CASNGGFRNEQFF	TGTGCCAGCAACGGGGGATTTAGAAATGAGCAGTTCTTC
TRBV7-2	.	.	TRBJ2-3	CASSTTWGPQYF	TGTGCCAGCAGCACGACCTGGGGCCCGCAGTATTTT
TRBV29-1	.	TRBD1	TRBJ2-1	CSAKDRGNEQFF	TGCAGCGCCAAAGACAGGGGCAATGAGCAGTTCTTC
TRBV2	.	.	TRBJ1-2	CASSPLTRYYGYTF	TGTGCCAGCAGCCCACTTACACGGTACTATGGCTACACCTTC
TRBV7-9	.	.	TRBJ1-2	CASSPGHGYTF	TGTGCCAGCAGTCCGGGGCATGGCTACACCTTC
TRBV10-3	.	.	TRBJ1-5	CATKGAGGNQPQHF	TGTGCCACAAAGGGAGCTGGTGGCAATCAGCCCCAGCATTTT
TRBV5-6	.	.	TRBJ2-5	CASSLMGQETQYF	TGTGCCAGCAGCTTAATGGGTCAAGAGACCCAGTACTTC
TRBV9	.	.	TRBJ2-7	CASSGSGTRLYEQYF	TGTGCCAGCAGCGGGAGTGGTACTAGACTCTACGAGCAGTACTTC
TRBV5-4	.	TRBD2	TRBJ2-1	CASSLRLAGPNEQFF	TGTGCCAGCAGCTTGCGGCTAGCGGGGCCGAATGAGCAGTTCTTC
TRBV29-1	.	TRBD1	TRBJ2-6	CSVRQGSSGANVLTF	TGCAGCGTTCGACAGGGAAGTTCTGGGGCCAACGTCCTGACTTTC
TRBV14	few	.	TRBJ2-5	CASSQGPRGETQYF	TGTGCCAGCAGCCAAGGACCCCGAGGAGAGACCCAGTACTTC
TRBV4-1	few	TRBD2	TRBJ2-2	CASQLGLGPNTGELFF	TGCGCCAGCCAACTCGGACTAGGCCCGAACACCGGGGAGCTGTTTTTT
TRBV30	.	.	TRBJ1-1	CAWSVKGGTEAFF	TGTGCCTGGAGTGTAAAGGGTGGCACTGAAGCTTTCTTT
TRBV7-8	few	TRBD2	TRBJ2-7	CASSPYLAGERNF	TGTGCCAGCAGCCCATATCTAGCGGGGGAACGGAACTTC
TRBV10-3	few	.	TRBJ1-5	CALPLGGSHQPQHF	TGTGCCCTCCCCCTGGGGGGTTCTCATCAGCCCCAGCATTTT
TRBV7-2	.	TRBD1	TRBJ2-7	CASSSPTGTDYEQYF	TGTGCCAGCAGCTCACCAACCGGGACAGATTACGAGCAGTACTTC
TRBV7-8	.	.	TRBJ2-5	CASSLSQQGTQYF	TGTGCCAGCAGCTTAAGTCAGCAGGGGACCCAGTACTTC
TRBV2	.	.	TRBJ1-2	CASSEALHGRERGYTF	TGTGCCAGCAGTGAAGCGCTTCATGGCAGGGAGCGCGGCTACACCTTC
TRBV4-3	.	.	TRBJ2-3	CASSQGLRGSSTDTQYF	TGCGCCAGCAGCCAAGGGCTCAGGGGTTCTAGCACAGATACGCAGTATTTT
TRBV27	.	.	TRBJ1-6	CASAPDVGSTPYSPLHF	TGTGCCAGCGCGCCCGATGTCGGCAGCACCCCTTATTCACCCCTCCACTTT
TRBV4-1	.	.	TRBJ1-5	CASSQVGAGNNQPQHF	TGCGCCAGCAGCCAAGTCGGCGCAGGGAACAATCAGCCCCAGCATTTT
TRBV23-1	.	.	TRBJ1-3	CASSQMEIQGCGNTIYF	TGCGCCAGCAGTCAAATGGAAATACAGGGATGTGGAAACACCATATATTTT
TRBV7-2	.	TRBD2	TRBJ2-5	CASSLGEGRLETQYF	TGTGCCAGCAGCTTAGGGGAGGGGCGTTTGGAGACCCAGTACTTC
TRBV29-1	.	.	TRBJ1-2	CSVAGEAGSNYGYTF	TGCAGCGTTGCCGGTGAGGCAGGGAGTAACTATGGCTACACCTTC
TRBV2	.	.	TRBJ2-2	CASTHYVSNTGELFF	TGTGCCAGCACCCATTACGTTTCGAACACCGGGGAGCTGTTTTTT
TRBV4-3	.	.	TRBJ2-1	CASSQVSATDEQFF	TGCGCCAGCAGCCAAGTGTCAGCGACGGATGAGCAGTTCTTC
TRBV7-9	.	TRBD2	TRBJ2-2	CASSRTSLGTGELFF	TGTGCCAGCAGCCGGACTAGCCTCGGCACCGGGGAGCTGTTTTTT
TRBV29-1	.	TRBD1	TRBJ1-1	CSVDREGVDTEAFF	TGCAGCGTGGACAGGGAGGGGGTGGACACTGAAGCTTTCTTT
TRBV29-1	.	.	TRBJ2-5	CSFSQTQETQYF	TGCAGCTTTTCACAGACCCAAGAGACCCAGTACTTC
TRBV23-1	few	.	TRBJ2-2	CASSRYTGELFF	TGCGCCAGCAGTCGCTACACCGGGGAGCTGTTTTTT
TRBV25-1	.	TRBD2	TRBJ2-2	CASADAWRGTGELFF	TGTGCCAGCGCTGATGCTTGGCGGGGGACCGGGGAGCTGTTTTTT
TRBV5-4	.	TRBD1	TRBJ2-7	CASSTGGGQGFYEQYF	TGTGCCAGCTCGACCGGAGGGGGACAGGGGTTCTACGAGCAGTACTTC
TRBV18	.	TRBD1	TRBJ1-6	CASSSGQGGSPLHF	TGTGCCAGCTCATCGGGACAGGGGGGGTCACCCCTCCACTTT
TRBV4-1	few	TRBD1	TRBJ2-7	CASSPVGDRGPYEQYF	TGCGCCAGCAGCCCCGTTGGGGACAGGGGTCCCTACGAGCAGTACTTC
TRBV23-1	.	.	TRBJ2-7	CASSPPGAYEQYF	TGCGCCAGCAGTCCCCCGGGGGCCTACGAGCAGTACTTC
TRBV30	.	.	TRBJ2-5	CAWSGIVTQYF	TGTGCCTGGAGTGGAATCGTGACCCAGTACTTC
TRBV29-1	.	.	TRBJ2-3	CSVEGGGVGTDTQYF	TGCAGCGTTGAAGGAGGGGGGGTAGGCACAGATACGCAGTATTTT
TRBV5-6	.	.	TRBJ1-5	CASSFGRSNQPQHF	TGTGCCAGCAGCTTTGGTCGTAGCAATCAGCCCCAGCATTTT
TRBV27	once	TRBD1	TRBJ1-2	CASRLRGGGYGYTF	TGTGCCAGCAGACTCCGAGGGGGCGGCTATGGCTACACCTTC
TRBV5-6	few	.	TRBJ1-1	CASSYRAGAFF	TGTGCCAGCAGCTATAGGGCCGGAGCTTTCTTT
TRBV5-1	.	.	TRBJ2-2	CASIGPSNTGELFF	TGCGCCAGCATCGGACCCTCGAACACCGGGGAGCTGTTTTTT
TRBV30	.	.	TRBJ1-1	CASLRTANTEAFF	TGTGCCTCACTTCGGACAGCTAACACTGAAGCTTTCTTT
TRBV28	.	.	TRBJ2-4	CASRRGLSKNIQYF	TGTGCCAGCAGGCGAGGTCTATCCAAAAACATTCAGTACTTC
TRBV6-5	.	TRBD1	TRBJ1-1	CASSRQGLNTEAFF	TGTGCCAGCAGCCGACAGGGTTTGAACACTGAAGCTTTCTTT